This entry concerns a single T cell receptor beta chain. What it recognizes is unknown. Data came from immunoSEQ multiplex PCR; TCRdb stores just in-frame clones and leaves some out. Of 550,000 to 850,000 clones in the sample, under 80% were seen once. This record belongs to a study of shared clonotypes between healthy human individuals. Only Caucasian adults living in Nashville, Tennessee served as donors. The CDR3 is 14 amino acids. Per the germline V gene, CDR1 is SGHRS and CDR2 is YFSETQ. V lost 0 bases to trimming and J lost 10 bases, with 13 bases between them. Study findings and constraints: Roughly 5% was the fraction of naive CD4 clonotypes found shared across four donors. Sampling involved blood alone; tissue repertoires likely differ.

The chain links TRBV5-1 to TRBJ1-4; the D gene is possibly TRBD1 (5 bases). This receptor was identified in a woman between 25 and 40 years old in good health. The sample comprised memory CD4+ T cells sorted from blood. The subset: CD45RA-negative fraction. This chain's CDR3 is CASSLDTVGGKLFF. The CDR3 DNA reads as TGCGCCAGCAGCTTGGACACGGTTGGGGGAAAACTGTTTTTT.